The 14 T cell receptor beta chains reported below all come from one sample, sequenced in a study of glioma-infiltrating T cells after dendritic cell vaccination. Assay: immunoSEQ multiplex PCR; the TCRdb copy retains only in-frame clones and omits some. The table has nearly 85,000 clones, around 90% seen once. The source material was blood, sampled before dendritic cell vaccination. All receptors come from a human donor with glioblastoma.

This sequence joins TRBV6-6 and TRBJ2-5; 7 bases map to TRBD2. The CDR3 length is 15 residues. V was pared by 0 bases and J by 5 bases, with 6 bases of the junction left unmatched. The germline V gene encodes CDR1 MNHNY and CDR2 SVGAGI (reference sequence). The DNA of the CDR3 is TGTGCCAGCAGTTACTCTACCAGCGGGGAGGAGACCCAGTACTTC. Amino acid sequence: CASSYSTSGEETQYF.

The J gene is TRBJ2-7, the V gene TRBV5-5; maybe TRBD1 (5 bases). Per the germline V gene, CDR1 is SGHKS and CDR2 is YYEKEE (reference sequence). V was trimmed by 2 bases and J by 7 bases, leaving 10 bases between them. This CDR3 region has 12 residues. In DNA form, the CDR3 reads TGTGCCAGCAGCTTAGGGCAGGGAGAGCAGTACTTC. Its translation is CASSLGQGEQYF.

The CDR3 sequence: CAISPRGYEQYF. Written as DNA, the CDR3 is TGTGCCATCAGTCCCAGGGGCTACGAGCAGTACTTC. The chain is built from TRBV10-3 and TRBJ2-7, with a tentative D call TRBD1 (6 bases). Trimming left V 5 bases short and J 3 bases short, with 8 bases between. Per germline, CDR1 ENHRY and CDR2 SYGVKD. This CDR3 is built from 12 residues.

This chain uses TRBV5-1 with TRBJ1-2; 7 bases match TRBD1. V lost 0 bases to trimming and J lost 4 bases; unmatched junction nucleotides: 0. CDR1 SGHRS and CDR2 YFSETQ come from the germline V gene. This CDR3 is built from 13 residues. CDR3 protein: CASSLEGAYGYTF. The CDR3 nucleotides are TGCGCCAGCAGCTTGGAGGGGGCCTATGGCTACACCTTC. Variable domain in full (rest from reference TRBV5-1 and TRBJ1-2): KAGVTQTPRYLIKTRGQQVTLSCSPISGHRSVSWYQQTPGQGLQFLFEYFSETQRNKGNFPGRFSGRQFSNSRSEMNVSTLELGDSALYLCASSLEGAYGYTFGSGTRLTVV.

This chain uses TRBV27 with TRBJ2-2; D might be TRBD2 (5 bases). The CDR3 has 17 amino acids. Trimming took 5 bases from V and 3 from J, leaving 19 bases between them. Germline lookup yields CDR1 MNHEY and CDR2 SMNVEV (reference sequence). CDR3 in amino acids: CASSLDATGGYTGELFF. CDR3 sequence (DNA): TGTGCCAGCAGTCTGGACGCAACGGGCGGGTACACCGGGGAGCTGTTTTTT.

This clone appeared a few times. The J gene is TRBJ1-3, the V gene TRBV10-3; perhaps TRBD1 as D (6 bases). Per the germline V gene, CDR1 is ENHRY and CDR2 is SYGVKD. This CDR3 comprises 14 residues. V gave up 7 bases and J gave up 1 base, with 11 bases separating them. The CDR3 nucleotides are TGTGCCATCACACAGGGCCTATCTGGAAACACCATATATTTT. As protein: CAITQGLSGNTIYF.

The genes are TRBV6-1 and TRBJ2-5; weak D call: TRBD1 (6 bases). This CDR3 contains 12 residues. The germline V gene has CDR1 MNHNS and CDR2 SASEGT. V gave up 7 bases and J gave up 5 bases, with 11 bases separating them. CDR3 region: CASIQGWETQYF. The CDR3 coding sequence is TGTGCCAGCATACAGGGCTGGGAGACCCAGTACTTC.

The J gene is TRBJ1-1, the V gene TRBV18; the D gene is possibly TRBD1 (5 bases). Per the germline V gene, CDR1 is KGHSH and CDR2 is LQKENI. The CDR3 extends over 15 amino acids. The V end was cut by 3 bases, the J end by 7 bases, with 18 bases between. CDR3 nucleotide sequence: TGTGCCAGCTCACCCCTGATTGGAGGGGAGTTTGAAGCTTTCTTT. It is translated as CASSPLIGGEFEAFF.

V is TRBV5-1 and J is TRBJ1-4; D is unresolved. Germline loops: CDR1 SGHRS, CDR2 YFSETQ. This CDR3 contains 16 residues. V gave up 4 bases and J gave up 2 bases, with 15 bases separating them. The CDR3 here is CASSASPGSTNEKLFF. The CDR3 region has the DNA TGCGCCAGCAGCGCCTCGCCGGGGTCTACTAATGAAAAACTGTTTTTT.

The chain is built from TRBV5-1 and TRBJ2-2; D gene uncertain. The V end was cut by 4 bases, the J end by 10 bases, with 11 bases between. Germline V gives CDR1 SGHRS, CDR2 YFSETQ. This CDR3 region has 12 residues. The CDR3 here is CASSPQDKELFF. CDR3 nucleotides: TGCGCCAGCAGCCCCCAGGATAAGGAGCTGTTTTTT.

The rearrangement joins TRBV7-8 to TRBJ2-5; TRBD2 aligns across 10 bases. This CDR3 is built from 15 residues. Germline V CDR1 and CDR2: SGHVS, FQNEAQ. J lost 4 bases, V lost 3 bases, and 5 bases had no gene match. The CDR3 bases are TGTGCCAGCAGCTTTAGCGGGGGGATTCGAGAGACCCAGTACTTC. Amino acids: CASSFSGGIRETQYF.

J is TRBJ1-2 and V is TRBV4-1; no definite D call. The CDR3 has 15 residues. In germline, CDR1 is MGHRA, CDR2 YSYEKL. V lost 0 bases to trimming and J lost 0 bases, with 8 bases between them. CDR3 residues: CASSQDPGSNYGYTF. The CDR3, as DNA: TGCGCCAGCAGCCAAGATCCAGGATCTAACTATGGCTACACCTTC.

This chain connects TRBV13 to TRBJ1-2; D remains ambiguous. This CDR3 region has 13 residues. Trimming removed 5 bases at V and 7 bases at J, with 14 bases between. Germline CDR1 and CDR2: PRHDT and FYEKMQ (reference sequence). The CDR3 loop reads CASSNGGVAGYTF. CDR3 in DNA: TGTGCCAGCAGCAACGGCGGGGTCGCTGGCTACACCTTC.

V gene TRBV2 combines with J gene TRBJ2-1; tentatively, D is TRBD2 (7 bases). The CDR3 runs 15 residues. Germline CDR1 and CDR2: SNHLY and FYNNEI. With 6 bases removed from V and 5 bases from J, the gap between germline ends came to 17 bases. The CDR3 DNA sequence: TGTGCCAGCAGCCCTCCGGGGGAGGGGGACAATGAGCAGTTCTTC. Protein: CASSPPGEGDNEQFF.